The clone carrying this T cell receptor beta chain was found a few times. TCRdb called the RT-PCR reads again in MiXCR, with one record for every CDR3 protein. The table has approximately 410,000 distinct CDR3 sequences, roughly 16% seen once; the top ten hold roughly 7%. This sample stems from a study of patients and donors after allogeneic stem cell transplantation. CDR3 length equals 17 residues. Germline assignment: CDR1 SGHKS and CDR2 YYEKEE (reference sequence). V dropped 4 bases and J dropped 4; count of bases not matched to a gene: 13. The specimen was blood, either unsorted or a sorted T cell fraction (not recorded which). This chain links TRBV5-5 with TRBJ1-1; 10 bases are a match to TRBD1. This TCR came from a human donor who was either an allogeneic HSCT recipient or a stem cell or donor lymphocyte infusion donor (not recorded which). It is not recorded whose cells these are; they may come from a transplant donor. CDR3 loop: CASSQHPGQGIRTEAFF. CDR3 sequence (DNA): TGTGCCAGCAGCCAACACCCGGGACAGGGGATTCGCACTGAAGCTTTCTTT.